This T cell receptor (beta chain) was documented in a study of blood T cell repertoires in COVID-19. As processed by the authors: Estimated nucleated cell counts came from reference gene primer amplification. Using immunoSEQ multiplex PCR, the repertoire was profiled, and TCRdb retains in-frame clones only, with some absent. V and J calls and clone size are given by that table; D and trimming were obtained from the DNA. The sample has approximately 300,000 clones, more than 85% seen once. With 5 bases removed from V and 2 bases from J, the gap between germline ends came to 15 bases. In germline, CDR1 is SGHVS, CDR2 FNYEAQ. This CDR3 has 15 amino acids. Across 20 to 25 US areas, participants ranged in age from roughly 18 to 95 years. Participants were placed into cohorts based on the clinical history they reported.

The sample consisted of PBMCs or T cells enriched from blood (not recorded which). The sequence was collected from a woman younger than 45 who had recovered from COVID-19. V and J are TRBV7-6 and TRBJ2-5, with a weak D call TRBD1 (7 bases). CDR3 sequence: CASSEATGTQETQYF. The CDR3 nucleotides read TGTGCCAGCAGCGAAGCGACAGGGACTCAAGAGACCCAGTACTTC. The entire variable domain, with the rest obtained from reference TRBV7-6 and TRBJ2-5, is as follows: GAGVSQSPRYKVTKRGQDVALRCDPISGHVSLYWYRQALGQGPEFLTYFNYEAQQDKSGLPNDRFSAERPEGSISTLTIQRTEQRDSAMYRCASSEATGTQETQYFGPGTRLLVL.